This T cell receptor (beta chain) appears in the sequencing data of a study of T cell responses to AZD1222 COVID-19 vaccine (dated by TCRdb to 2020 to 2023). General notes on the study: Because spike-specific TCR depth and breadth did not differ between the two schedules, AZD1222 recipients who got a second dose at roughly 4 weeks were pooled with those who got a second dose at roughly 12 weeks. A total of 230 to 250 trial participants underwent TCR sequencing, of whom under 220 had received two doses of AZD1222 and approximately 25 had received two doses of the MenACWY control vaccine. Enrollment into the trials was organized by age into subgroups of 18-55, 56-69 and 70-plus years, and those subgroups contained roughly 160, 29 and 62 TCR-sequenced participants, respectively. General findings and caveats noted by the study authors: Nearly half of unique spike-specific TCRs reportedly recognized epitopes outside regions mutated in the B.1.351 and B.1.1.7 variants. Participants were mostly white British, with more females than males. The authors suggested clonal diversity may have been underestimated. In the small 56-69-year group, the increase in depth fell short of significance, most likely because of low power. Spike-specific TCR breadth and depth rose significantly after two AZD1222 doses compared with day 0 and with MenACWY recipients. CD4 TCRs associated with the vaccine covered the entire spike protein, and the dominant responses were in regions 160-218 and 743-854. Conclusions about previously exposed vaccinees are limited, since just 5 to 7 AZD1222 recipients were seropositive for SARS-CoV-2 at baseline. Because no day 14 peak-response samples were available, repertoires were characterized only after the peak T cell response.

This clone is identified as medium-sized (0.01 to 0.1%). The target of this receptor is not known. No base quality information exists; no much larger clone differs at one position. V drops 1 base and J drops 5 bases, leaving 12 bases in between. The germline V gene (reference sequence) provides CDR1 SEHNR and CDR2 FQNEAQ. Including cysteine and phenylalanine, the CDR3 has 14 amino acids. The DNA shown is the 42-base CDR3, in frame from base 1. The CDR3 regions of human TCRbeta chains were analyzed by immunosequencing. As for how the authors treated the data: Repertoire TCRs were checked for matches against a reference library of SARS-CoV-2-specific TCRs that had been generated using the MIRA antigen-specificity platform. Breadth meant the fraction of unique TCRs that were SARS-CoV-2-associated, whereas depth meant the fraction of total T cells that were SARS-CoV-2-associated. Using the MIRA data, each spike-specific TCR was mapped to the spike region that the TCR reacts to and placed in a CD4 or CD8 class. Log10-transformed breadth and depth values were compared by one-way ANOVA with Sidak's multiple comparisons tests. TCRdb re-hosts the immuneACCESS table, in-frame sequences only. Its copies lack some clones; in the studies checked, an unresolved V gene accounts for under half of them, and the cause for the rest is not known. V, J and clone size derive from that table, while D and trimming were established from the DNA sequence. The sample records some 50,000 clones, 86% of which are singletons. Roughly a sixth of the sample belongs to the ten largest clones.

The sample's time point label, in plain terms: baseline before first vaccination. Vaccinee samples were obtained from the UK trials COV001 and COV002, which included a single-blind randomized controlled phase 2/3 trial of AZD1222 (ChAdOx1 nCoV-19) in healthy adults. Trial participant PBMC samples were collected at day 0 and day 28 after the second dose for TCRbeta chain sequencing. The chain links TRBV7-9 with TRBJ2-7; no D gene is confidently identified. The sample in question was peripheral blood, obtained on day 0 of AZD1222 vaccination. The receptor was isolated from an adult in good health. The base sequence is TGTGCCAGCAGCTTAGTACTTTCTAACAACGAGCAGTACTTC. The translation is CASSLVLSNNEQYF.